This T cell receptor beta chain was identified in a study of T cell responses to AZD1222 COVID-19 vaccine. Study-wide findings and caveats: The sample set comprised mostly white British donors with more females, and clonal diversity was possibly underestimated. Regions 160-218 and 743-854 held dominance among vaccine-associated CD4 TCRs, which spanned spike.

The repertoire was sequenced with immunoSEQ multiplex PCR; TCRdb's copy has only in-frame clones and lacks some. The sample contains about 140,000 clones, 85% to 95% of which appear only once. With regard to this clone: Its specificity is not known.

The sequencing here drew on peripheral blood, taken on day 0 of AZD1222 vaccination. The TCR was taken from an adult in good health.

The CDR3, as DNA: TGTGCCGCCCAGGGGGCTAGCGGGGATGATGGGGATACGCAGTATTTT. This gives the protein CAAQGASGDDGDTQYF. The gene calls are TRBV28 and TRBJ2-3; D is perhaps TRBD2 (9 bases). The CDR3 is made up of 16 amino acids. Trimming removed 11 bases from V and 6 bases from J, with 27 bases in between. Germline V lookup: CDR1 MDHEN, CDR2 SYDVKM.